The 25 T cell receptor beta chains below come from one sample, sequenced in a study of tumor-infiltrating lymphocytes in oesophageal squamous cell carcinoma. TCRdb reanalysed the PCR reads using MiXCR and keeps one entry per CDR3 protein. The sample records approximately 20,000 distinct CDR3 sequences, roughly 40% being singletons. The specimen was esophageal tumor tissue. These receptors originate from a male donor with esophageal squamous cell carcinoma.

This clonotype was counted only a few times. This sequence joins TRBV7-3 and TRBJ2-5; 13 nucleotides match TRBD2. Germline V gene lookup returns CDR1 SGHTA and CDR2 FQGTGA. V lost 6 bases, J lost 11 bases, and 9 bases stayed unmatched. The CDR3 runs 14 residues. This CDR3 is CASRLAGGNNEQYF. Here the CDR3 DNA reads TGTGCCAGCAGACTAGCGGGAGGGAACAATGAGCAGTACTTC.

This clonotype occurred many times. The rearrangement joins TRBV7-2 to TRBJ2-5; 10 positions match TRBD1. The V gene's germline CDR1 is SGHTA and CDR2 FQGNSA. V lost 5 bases, J lost 4 bases, and 1 base stayed unmatched. This CDR3 comprises 13 residues. This CDR3 reads CASSRDRGETQYF. The CDR3 DNA is TGTGCCAGCAGCCGGGACAGGGGAGAGACCCAGTACTTC.

The genes are TRBV5-1 and TRBJ1-1; 8 bases match TRBD1. V dropped 2 bases and J dropped 11; count of bases not matched to a gene: 5. The CDR3 runs to 12 residues. Germline CDR1 SGHRS, CDR2 YFSETQ. Here the CDR3 DNA reads TGCGCCAGCAGCTTAGGGACAGGCCTTGCTTTCTTT. Its protein product is CASSLGTGLAFF.

The chain has TRBV6-1 and TRBJ2-6, with D maybe TRBD1 (6 bases). Germline CDR1 MNHNS, CDR2 SASEGT. Trimming cost V 6 bases and J 2 bases, with 11 bases left between them. The CDR3 sequence is 15 residues long. CDR3 coding DNA: TGTGCCAGCAGCGTAGGGACACCTGGGGCCAACGTCCTGACTTTC. This gives the protein CASSVGTPGANVLTF.

This rearrangement joins TRBV7-2 to TRBJ1-1; D not resolved. Germline V gives CDR1 SGHTA, CDR2 FQGNSA. The germline V and J ends were trimmed by 2 bases and 1 base, with 8 bases remaining between them. The CDR3 is 14 residues long. CDR3 residues: CASSLTRSNTEAFF. CDR3 coding DNA: TGTGCCAGCAGCTTAACAAGGTCGAACACTGAAGCTTTCTTT.

The chain combines TRBV7-2 with TRBJ2-3, with D perhaps TRBD1 (6 bases). TRBJ2-5 matches the DNA end more closely, so the J call is doubtful. The CDR3 has 14 residues. Germline CDR1 SGHTA, CDR2 FQGNSA. As DNA, the CDR3 is TGTGCCAGCAGCTTAACAGGGTATCAAGAGACCCAGTACTTC. This gives the protein CASSLTGYQETQYF.

The V gene is TRBV7-3, the J gene TRBJ2-3, with 7 bases identical to TRBD2. The DNA end lines up better with TRBJ2-5; the J call may be wrong. The CDR3 extends over 13 amino acids. Germline V gene lookup returns CDR1 SGHTA and CDR2 FQGTGA. The DNA for the CDR3 is TGTGCCAGCAGCAAGACTAGCTCGGGGACCCAGTACTTC. Protein sequence: CASSKTSSGTQYF.

This chain joins TRBV18 and TRBJ2-4, with D possibly being TRBD2 (5 bases). The J call is uncertain, as TRBJ2-7 better fits the DNA end. Germline CDR1 KGHSH, CDR2 LQKENI. The CDR3 contains 14 residues. The CDR3 is CASSPSGGHYEQYF. Written as DNA, the CDR3 is TGTGCCAGCTCACCATCAGGAGGTCACTACGAGCAGTACTTC.

Details on this clonotype: Since no conserved phenylalanine or tryptophan closes the CDR3, a read error is the likely cause. It is unclear where the CDR3 begins or ends on the DNA, so no DNA is shown, and the CDR3 is as TCRdb lists it. The CDR3 sequence is CASSTTGSGYTFGS. The chain is built from TRBV6-6 and TRBJ2-3; no DNA check was done on the table's D call, TRBD1. Germline V gene lookup returns CDR1 MNHNY and CDR2 SVGAGI (reference sequence). From its first to its last residue, the CDR3 has 14 amino acids.

This clonotype is labeled as medium-sized. This chain joins TRBV28 and TRBJ2-2; TRBD2 matches at 7 bases. The germline V gene has CDR1 MDHEN and CDR2 SYDVKM. With V trimmed by 2 bases and J by 0 bases, 0 bases remained unmatched. The CDR3 has 15 amino acids. The DNA of the CDR3 is TGTGCCAGCAGTTTAGGGGGGGCGAACACCGGGGAGCTGTTTTTT. It translates to CASSLGGANTGELFF.

For this clonotype: Germline is not matched at one junction end, which may reflect a read error. The chain recombines TRBV7-6 with TRBJ2-5; 9 bases fit TRBD2. CDR1 is SGHVS, CDR2 FNYEAQ, per germline. CDR3 size: 14 residues. The CDR3 loop reads CASSPGTSRREQYF. CDR3 nucleotides: TGTGCTAGCAGCCCCGGGACTAGCCGTCGGGAGCAGTACTTC.

The J gene is TRBJ1-6, the V gene TRBV6-1; 9 bases agree with TRBD1. The CDR3 extends over 17 amino acids. V was clipped by 7 bases and J by 19 bases; unmatched bases: 26. Germline CDR1 MNHNS, CDR2 SASEGT. CDR3 sequence: CASMRGHWTGEIYEQHF. CDR3 DNA: TGTGCCAGCATGAGGGGACATTGGACAGGGGAAATCTACGAGCAGCACTTT.

This sequence joins TRBV7-6 and TRBJ2-1; tentatively, D is TRBD2 (5 bases). Germline V CDR1 and CDR2: SGHVS, FNYEAQ. The V end lost 5 bases, the J end lost 10 bases, and 12 bases lay between the germline ends. This CDR3 has 12 amino acids. Here the CDR3 DNA reads TGTGCCAGCAGCATCTATCGCGGGGAGCAGTTCTTC. Translated: CASSIYRGEQFF.

This clonotype was observed once. The chain couples TRBV12-3 or TRBV12-4 to TRBJ2-5; 8 nucleotides agree with TRBD2. The DNA matches TRBJ2-7 better at its end, which makes the J call doubtful. The CDR3 length is 14 residues. The CDR3, as DNA: TGTGCCAGCAGTTTGGGCGGGAGGCCAAGCGAGCAGTACTTC. Its protein product is CASSLGGRPSEQYF.

Ten or more counts support this clonotype. The chain joins TRBV11-2 to TRBJ2-5; unclear D gene. Germline V lookup: CDR1 SGHAT, CDR2 FQNNGV. The CDR3 runs 13 residues. V lost 7 bases and J lost 5, with 14 bases in between. The CDR3 protein is CASNNKGVETQYF. The CDR3 DNA reads as TGTGCCAGCAACAATAAAGGTGTGGAGACCCAGTACTTC.

This clonotype was observed a few times. This sequence joins TRBV15 and TRBJ1-3; the match to TRBD1 covers 8 bases. The CDR3 extends over 16 amino acids. V dropped 0 bases and J dropped 4; count of bases not matched to a gene: 5. Germline loops: CDR1 LNHNV, CDR2 YYDKDF (reference sequence). CDR3 amino acids: CATSRETGAGGNTIYF. CDR3 nucleotide sequence: TGTGCCACCAGCAGAGAGACAGGGGCCGGGGGAAACACCATATATTTT.

Only a few counts were recorded for this clonotype. This sequence joins TRBV7-2 and TRBJ2-7; D is perhaps TRBD2 (5 bases). Trimming shortened V by 1 base and J by 7 bases, and 11 bases separated the two germline ends. Per germline, CDR1 SGHTA and CDR2 FQGNSA. The CDR3 has 13 amino acids. CDR3 DNA: TGTGCCAGCAGCTTAGGGGTGTGGAGGGAGCAGTACTTC. Encoded protein: CASSLGVWREQYF.

The chain combines TRBV7-2 with TRBJ2-3; 8 bases map to TRBD2. With 5 bases clipped from V and 4 bases from J, the junction kept 5 bases outside the gene matches. Looked up from germline, CDR1 is SGHTA and CDR2 is FQGNSA. There are 14 residues in the CDR3. DNA for the CDR3: TGTGCCAGCAGCACTCAGACTAGCGCAGATACGCAGTATTTT. It specifies CASSTQTSADTQYF.

V gene TRBV6-1 combines with J gene TRBJ2-1, with D unclear. The J call may not be correct, given that the DNA end is closer to TRBJ2-3. The germline V gene encodes CDR1 MNHNS and CDR2 SASEGT. CDR3 length equals 11 residues. The CDR3 sequence: CASSDQDTQYF. The CDR3 region has the DNA TGTGCCAGCAGTGATCAGGATACGCAGTATTTT.

This clonotype was picked up many times. Just one base apart from a much larger clone, this may be a read error. The chain is built from TRBV7-8 and TRBJ2-3; 8 bases are shared with TRBD2. CDR1 is SGHVS and CDR2 is FQNEAQ in the germline V gene. The CDR3 is 16 amino acids. V dropped 5 bases and J dropped 14; count of bases not matched to a gene: 21. In nucleotides, the CDR3 is TGTGCCAGCAGCCGGGGGGGGGGCGCGAACACCGGGGAGCTGTATTTT. This translates into CASSRGGGANTGELYF.

This clonotype was counted at least ten times. This chain links TRBV14 with TRBJ2-1, with 7 bases fitting TRBD2. V lost 7 bases to trimming and J lost 4 bases; unmatched junction nucleotides: 4. The CDR3 has 13 residues. Germline-derived CDR1 and CDR2 are SGHDN and FVKESK. The CDR3 loop reads CASMASGYNEQFF. As DNA, the CDR3 is TGTGCCAGCATGGCTAGCGGATACAATGAGCAGTTCTTC.

This clonotype was picked up one time. V and J are TRBV7-2 and TRBJ2-1; D is unresolved. Per germline, CDR1 SGHTA and CDR2 FQGNSA. The V end lost 1 base, the J end lost 10 bases, and 11 bases lay between the germline ends. This CDR3 has 13 residues. The CDR3 here is CASSLVSSPEQFF. Written as DNA, the CDR3 is TGTGCCAGCAGCTTAGTCTCTTCCCCCGAGCAGTTCTTC.

Note on this clonotype: Given a much more abundant clone one base away, this may be a read error. The V and J genes are TRBV27 and TRBJ2-5; 8 bases agree with TRBD1. The V gene end was trimmed by 5 bases and the J gene end by 11 bases; junction bases not matched to a gene: 22. Germline V gene sequence: CDR1 MNHEY, CDR2 SMNVEV (reference sequence). The CDR3 sequence is 17 residues long. CDR3 nucleotide sequence: TGTGCCAGCAGTCTGGGGGACAGGCCGGGAATCAACAATGAGCAGTACTTC. Translating gives CASSLGDRPGINNEQYF.

Notes on this clonotype: A much larger clone lies one base from this, so it may be a read error. J is TRBJ2-5 and V is TRBV9; D possibly matches TRBD1 or TRBD2 (5 bases each). Trimming took off 3 bases at V and 11 bases at J, with 20 bases between the two ends. The CDR3 extends over 14 amino acids. In germline, CDR1 is SGDLS, CDR2 YYNGEE. The CDR3 nucleotides are TGTGCCAGCAGCGAGAGGGGCCTAGCTAATGAGCAGTACTTC. Amino acids: CASSERGLANEQYF.

Many counts were recorded for this clonotype. The genes are TRBV27 and TRBJ2-7; D is undetermined. The CDR3 totals 14 residues. The germline gives CDR1 MNHEY, CDR2 SMNVEV (reference sequence). Trimming took off 4 bases at V and 1 base at J, with 11 bases between the two ends. Here the CDR3 reads CASSSGRISYEQYF. The CDR3 DNA sequence: TGTGCCAGCAGTTCCGGACGGATTTCCTACGAGCAGTACTTC.